The clone carrying this T cell receptor (beta chain) was picked up a small number of times. Antigen unknown. The data are from a study of T cells in narcolepsy. Study-wide background: Healthy controls were enrolled alongside patients with narcolepsy type 1 or type 2.

Germline lookup yields CDR1 MDHEN and CDR2 SYDVKM. The CDR3 length is 16 residues. J gave up 6 bases and V 6 bases, and 14 bases lay outside the gene matches. Here immunoSEQ multiplex PCR was the method, and the copy in TCRdb shows in-frame clones only, minus some. The table lists roughly 35,000 clones, roughly 80% of them singletons. General study findings and limits: Comparing one patient's CSF and blood CD4+ clonotypes highlighted HCRT- and TRIB2-specific autoreactive clonotypes.

This TCR came from a human donor in good health. Sequences were obtained from memory (CD45RA-) CD4+ T cells from blood. The rearrangement joins TRBV28 to TRBJ2-7; 10 bases agree with TRBD1. CDR3 amino acids: CASSLLSGTGVREQYF. The CDR3 region has the DNA TGTGCCAGCAGCCTTTTGTCCGGGACAGGGGTCCGCGAGCAGTACTTC.